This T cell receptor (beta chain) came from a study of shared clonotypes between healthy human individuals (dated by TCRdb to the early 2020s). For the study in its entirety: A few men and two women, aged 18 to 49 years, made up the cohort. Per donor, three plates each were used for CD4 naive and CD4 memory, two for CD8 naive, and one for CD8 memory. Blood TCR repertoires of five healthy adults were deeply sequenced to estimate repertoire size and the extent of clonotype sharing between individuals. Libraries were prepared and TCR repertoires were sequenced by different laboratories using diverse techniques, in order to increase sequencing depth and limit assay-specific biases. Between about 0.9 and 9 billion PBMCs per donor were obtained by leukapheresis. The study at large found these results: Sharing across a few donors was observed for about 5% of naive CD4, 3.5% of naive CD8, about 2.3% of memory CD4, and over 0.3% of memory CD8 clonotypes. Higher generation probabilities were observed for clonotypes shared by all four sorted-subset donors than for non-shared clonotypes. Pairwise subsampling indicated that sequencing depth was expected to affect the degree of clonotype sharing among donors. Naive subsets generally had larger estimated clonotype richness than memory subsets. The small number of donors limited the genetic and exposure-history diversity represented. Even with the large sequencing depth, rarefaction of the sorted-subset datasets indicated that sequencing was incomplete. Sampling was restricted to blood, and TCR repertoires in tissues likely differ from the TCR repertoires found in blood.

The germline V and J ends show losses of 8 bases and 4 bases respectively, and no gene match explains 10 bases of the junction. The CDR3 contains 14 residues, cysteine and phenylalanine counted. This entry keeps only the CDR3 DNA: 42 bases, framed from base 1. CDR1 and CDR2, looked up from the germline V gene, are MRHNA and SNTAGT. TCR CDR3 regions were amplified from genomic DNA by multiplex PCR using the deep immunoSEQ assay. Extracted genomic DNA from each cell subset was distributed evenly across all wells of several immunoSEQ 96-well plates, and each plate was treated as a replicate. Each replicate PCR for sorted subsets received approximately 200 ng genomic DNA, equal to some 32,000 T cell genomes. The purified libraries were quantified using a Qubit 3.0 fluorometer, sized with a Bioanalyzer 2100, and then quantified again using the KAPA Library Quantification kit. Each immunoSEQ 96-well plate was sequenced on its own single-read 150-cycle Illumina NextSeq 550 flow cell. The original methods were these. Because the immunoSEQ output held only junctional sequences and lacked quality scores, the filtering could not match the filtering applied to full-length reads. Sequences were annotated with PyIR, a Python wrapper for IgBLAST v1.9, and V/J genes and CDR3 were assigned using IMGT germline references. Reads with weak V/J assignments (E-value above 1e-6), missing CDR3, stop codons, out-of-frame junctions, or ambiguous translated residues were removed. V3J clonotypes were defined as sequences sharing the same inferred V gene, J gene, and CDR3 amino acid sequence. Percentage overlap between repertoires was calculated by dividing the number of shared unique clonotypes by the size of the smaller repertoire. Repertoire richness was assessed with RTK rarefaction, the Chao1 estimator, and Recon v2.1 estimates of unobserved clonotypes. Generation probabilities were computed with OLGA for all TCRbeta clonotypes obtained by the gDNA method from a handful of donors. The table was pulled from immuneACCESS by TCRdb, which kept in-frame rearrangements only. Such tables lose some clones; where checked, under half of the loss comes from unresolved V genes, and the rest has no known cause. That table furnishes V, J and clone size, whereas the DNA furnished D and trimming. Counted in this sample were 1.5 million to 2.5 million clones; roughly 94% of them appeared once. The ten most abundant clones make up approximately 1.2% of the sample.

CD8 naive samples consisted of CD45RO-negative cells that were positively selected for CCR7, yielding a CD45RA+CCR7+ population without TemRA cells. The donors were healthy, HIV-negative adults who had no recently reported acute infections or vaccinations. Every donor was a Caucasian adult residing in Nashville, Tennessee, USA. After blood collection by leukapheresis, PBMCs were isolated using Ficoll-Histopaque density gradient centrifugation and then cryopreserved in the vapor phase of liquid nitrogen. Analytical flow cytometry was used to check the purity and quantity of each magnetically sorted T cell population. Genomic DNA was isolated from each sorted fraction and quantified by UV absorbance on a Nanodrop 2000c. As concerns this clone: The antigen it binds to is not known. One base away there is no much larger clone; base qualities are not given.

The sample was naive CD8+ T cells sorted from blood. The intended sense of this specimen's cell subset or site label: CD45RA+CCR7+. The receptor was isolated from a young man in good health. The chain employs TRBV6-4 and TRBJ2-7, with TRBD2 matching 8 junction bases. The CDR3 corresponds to CASYQTSEYYEQYF. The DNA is TGTGCCAGCTACCAGACTAGCGAGTATTACGAGCAGTACTTC.